The TCR beta chain described here comes from a study of blood T cells in healthy people across ages (dated by TCRdb to between 2015 and 2017). Turning to the overall study: In model experiments, template switching captured about one uniquely barcoded TCR beta cDNA molecule for every two T cells. Four age groups were formed from the donors: young (average roughly 15 years), middle-aged (more than 35), aged (62) and long-lived (around 82). For two donors (one aged 18 to 29 and one aged 80 or older), the study analyzed two additional independent replicas of 1 million unique cDNA reads from the same blood draw. Using deep sequencing normalized with unique cDNA molecular identifiers, the study measured how TCR beta repertoire diversity changes with age. To avoid experimental bias, donors of different ages were randomly spread across the sequencing lanes. Results and caveats for the whole study, not just this receptor: Since profiling was done on bulk unsorted PBMCs, naive and antigen-experienced compartments could not be conclusively compared. A strong correlation was found between observed TCR beta diversity and the percentage of naive T cells measured by flow cytometry. Donor CMV infection status was unknown, potentially confounding age-related changes in expanded clonotypes. Observed TCR beta diversity per million T cells fell roughly linearly with age, and a significant reduction was already apparent by age around 44. Estimates of total diversity based on one million sequenced T cells were regarded as lower bounds and as underestimates. Compared with the aged group, the long-lived group had more naive CD4+ T cells, fewer expanded clones and increased TCR diversity, a pattern suggesting age selection.

A word on this clonotype: Its antigen remains undetermined. No much larger clone is present one base from it, and per-base qualities are unavailable.

Donors were approximately 42 systemically healthy Caucasian individuals from Russia aged roughly 6 to 100 years. Each donor gave around 9 milliliters of peripheral blood, collected into EDTA-treated Vacutainer tubes. PBMCs were isolated by Ficoll-Paque density-gradient centrifugation, with at least 6 million obtained per sample. Total RNA, at least 5 micrograms per sample, was extracted from PBMCs with Trizol reagent. For every donor, an aliquot of PBMCs went through flow cytometry to measure the percentages of naive CD45RAhigh/CD27high T cells. The V and J ends are trimmed by 4 bases and 8 bases, leaving 15 bases between them. The germline V gene (reference sequence) specifies LGHDT as CDR1 and YNNKEL as CDR2. The CDR3, from cysteine to phenylalanine, totals 14 residues. Here the CDR3 DNA is all that survives: 42 bases in frame from base 1. The library was built by means of 5' RACE. For sequencing, an Illumina HiSeq 2500 was employed. The second PCR ran for roughly 7 to 12 cycles and used a J-beta primer mix along with a sample-barcoded 5' primer. A template-switch 5' adaptor carrying 12 random nucleotides introduced a unique molecular identifier onto each TCR beta cDNA molecule. Each sample yielded at least 3 million CDR3-containing paired-end reads. First-strand cDNA synthesis was performed from all RNA using the Mint cDNA synthesis kit, with priming by a TRBC-specific oligonucleotide. All cDNA was treated with uracil-DNA glycosylase and then went through a first 18-cycle PCR with the universal primers M1SS and BC2_uni_R. Per the original workflow: For normalization, 1 million high-quality reads, each with a distinct molecular identifier, were randomly selected from each sample. Reads with shared molecular identifiers were discarded instead of being binned into consensus sequences. MiTCR, with a Q25 quality threshold and the strictest error-elimination algorithm, was used for CDR3 identification, clonotype clustering and error correction. A nonparametric unseen species model with Euler transformation was used to estimate lower-bound total TCR beta diversity. TCRdb trimmed public reads at Q25 via fastp, called clones via MiXCR and kept in-frame beta chains. Every distinct CDR3 protein forms one entry, paired with its most common genes and DNA. Here the V and J calls rest on TCRdb's processing, not on the authors' analysis. The sample table holds 800,000 to 950,000 distinct CDR3 sequences, of which around 48% were seen once. The top ten clonotypes cover 13% of the sample.

The chain uses TRBV3-1 and TRBJ2-1; a confident D gene designation cannot be given. Sequenced sample: blood. The clonotype was recovered from a man in his thirties or forties in good health. The CDR3 has the sequence CASSPQSPWDEQFF. In nucleotide form, the sequence is TGTGCCAGCAGCCCCCAATCCCCCTGGGATGAGCAGTTCTTC.